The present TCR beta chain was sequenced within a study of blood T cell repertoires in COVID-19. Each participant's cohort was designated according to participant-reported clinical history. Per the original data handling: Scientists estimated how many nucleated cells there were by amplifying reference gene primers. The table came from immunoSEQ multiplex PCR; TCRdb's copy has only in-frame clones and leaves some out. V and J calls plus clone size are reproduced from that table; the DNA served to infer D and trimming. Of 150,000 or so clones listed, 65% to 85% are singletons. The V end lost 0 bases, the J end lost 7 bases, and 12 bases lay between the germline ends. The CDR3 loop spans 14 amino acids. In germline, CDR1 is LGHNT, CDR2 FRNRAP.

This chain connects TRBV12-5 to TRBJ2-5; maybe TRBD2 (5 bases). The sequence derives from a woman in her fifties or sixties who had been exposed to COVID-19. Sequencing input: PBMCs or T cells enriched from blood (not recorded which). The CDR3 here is CASGLVGMRVTQYF. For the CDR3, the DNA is TGTGCTAGTGGTTTGGTCGGAATGCGGGTGACCCAGTACTTC.